The 14 T cell receptor beta chains below were found in one sample sequenced in a study of regulatory T cells in long-lasting Graves disease. Time point indicated: persistent/refractory GD, antithyroid drugs over 5 years with positive TRAb. Generation of the TCR library employed RNA extracted from PBMCs. Libraries of TCR beta came from iRepertoire HTBI primers plus Arm-PCR of CDR3 regions. TCRdb reanalysed the multiplex PCR reads using MiXCR and keeps one entry per CDR3 protein. This repertoire shows roughly 500,000 distinct CDR3 sequences, roughly 23% found once; its top ten account for 10% to 15%. The sample consisted of peripheral blood mononuclear cells (PBMCs), taken when the disease was refractory, from a patient treated with antithyroid drugs. Receptor source: a female donor with Graves disease.

The chain recombines TRBV12-3 or TRBV12-4 with TRBJ2-7; D is uncertain. Trimming pared 4 bases from V and 2 bases from J, leaving 9 bases between. This CDR3 region has 13 residues. The CDR3 region has the DNA TGTGCCAGCAGTTCAAAAACTACCTACGAGCAGTACTTC. Its translation: CASSSKTTYEQYF.

The table lists this clonotype with a few counts. The V and J genes are TRBV10-3 and TRBJ2-7; D remains unclear. Germline V gene data show CDR1 as ENHRY and CDR2 as SYGVKD. This CDR3 has 14 amino acids. The germline V and J ends were trimmed by 0 bases and 4 bases, with 10 bases remaining between them. In DNA, the CDR3 is TGTGCCATCAGTGAGTCAAGATACATATACGAGCAGTACTTC. This encodes CAISESRYIYEQYF.

The rearrangement joins TRBV19 to TRBJ1-5; D may be TRBD1 (5 bases). Germline V gene data show CDR1 as LNHDA and CDR2 as SQIVND (reference sequence). CDR3 size: 15 residues. The ends were cut back, 5 bases at V and 0 bases at J, with 11 bases in the middle. This CDR3 reads CASSYRGSSNQPQHF. The CDR3 coding sequence is TGTGCCAGTAGTTACCGGGGGTCTAGCAATCAGCCCCAGCATTTT. The whole variable domain, remainder taken from reference TRBV19 and TRBJ1-5, is DGGITQSPKYLFRKEGQNVTLSCEQNLNHDAMYWYRQDPGQGLRLIYYSQIVNDFQKGDIAEGYSVSREKKESFPLTVTSAQKNPTAFYLCASSYRGSSNQPQHFGDGTRLSIL.

The V and J genes are TRBV20-1 and TRBJ1-2; TRBD1 is a possible D gene (5 bases). The CDR3 runs 15 residues. The V gene lost 0 bases and the J gene lost 4 bases, with 15 bases spanning the gap. CDR1 and CDR2 (germline): DFQATT, SNEGSKA (reference sequence). The CDR3 loop reads CSARDGGRAFYGYTF. The CDR3 nucleotides are TGCAGTGCTAGAGATGGCGGCAGGGCATTCTATGGCTACACCTTC.

This clonotype was recorded at least ten times. V is TRBV12-3 or TRBV12-4 and J is TRBJ1-5, with a tentative D call TRBD1 (5 bases). Trimming pared 6 bases from V and 7 bases from J, leaving 16 bases between. This CDR3 comprises 14 residues. The CDR3 coding sequence is TGTGCCAGCAGCCCCGGGGCTTCGAGGCAGCCCCAGCATTTT. It is translated as CASSPGASRQPQHF.

The chain links TRBV28 to TRBJ2-3; the D call may be TRBD1 or TRBD2 (6 bases each). CDR1 MDHEN and CDR2 SYDVKM come from the germline V gene. This CDR3 has 15 amino acids. Deletions cut 6 bases from V and 0 bases from J, with 13 bases between. CDR3 protein: CASRYLGGSTDTQYF. In DNA form, the CDR3 reads TGTGCCAGCAGGTACCTAGGGGGGAGCACAGATACGCAGTATTTT.

The sample holds many counts of this clonotype. The J gene is TRBJ2-7, the V gene TRBV6-1; 11 bases map to TRBD2. Germline V gene lookup returns CDR1 MNHNS and CDR2 SASEGT. V trimming: 1 base; J trimming: 6 bases; junction bases outside the gene matches: 8. This CDR3 contains 16 residues. In nucleotides, the CDR3 is TGTGCCAGCAGTGAAGGTCGACTAGCGGGGCGATCCGAGCAGTACTTC. Translation: CASSEGRLAGRSEQYF.

This clonotype was recorded at least ten times. This rearrangement joins TRBV28 to TRBJ1-1; unclear D gene. V lost 7 bases and J 3 bases, leaving 3 bases between the germline ends. CDR1 is MDHEN and CDR2 is SYDVKM in the germline V gene. This CDR3 spans 10 amino acids. CDR3: CASKDTEAFF. For the CDR3, the DNA is TGTGCCAGCAAGGACACTGAAGCTTTCTTT.

In this sample, this clonotype turned up many times. This chain links TRBV28 with TRBJ1-5; 9 bases agree with TRBD1. The CDR3 runs to 16 residues. The J segment lost 6 bases and the V segment lost 5 bases, leaving 11 bases of the junction unmatched. CDR1 is MDHEN and CDR2 is SYDVKM in the germline V gene. This CDR3 is CASSGTGSFGSQPQHF. Here the CDR3 DNA reads TGTGCCAGCAGTGGGACAGGGTCCTTCGGCAGTCAGCCCCAGCATTTT.

This clonotype was seen at least ten times. The J gene is TRBJ1-1, the V gene TRBV28; D perhaps matches TRBD1 (5 bases). This CDR3 contains 13 residues. CDR1 is MDHEN and CDR2 is SYDVKM in the germline V gene. Deletions cut 5 bases from V and 0 bases from J, with 7 bases between. CDR3: CASSVTVNTEAFF. The CDR3 nucleotides read TGTGCCAGCAGTGTGACAGTGAACACTGAAGCTTTCTTT.

This clonotype has a handful of counts. The chain uses TRBV30 and TRBJ1-1; D is undetermined. This CDR3 comprises 14 residues. Trimming cost V 4 bases and J 2 bases, with 14 bases left between them. In germline, CDR1 is GTSNPN, CDR2 SVGIG (reference sequence). The CDR3 here is CAWTGLSLNTEAFF. The CDR3 nucleotides read TGTGCCTGGACAGGACTCTCCCTTAACACTGAAGCTTTCTTT.

The table lists this clonotype with a few counts. The rearrangement links TRBV11-2 to TRBJ2-1; TRBD2 matches 9 bases. The V segment lost 6 bases and the J segment 5 bases; nucleotides outside the gene matches: 11. CDR1 is SGHAT and CDR2 is FQNNGV in the germline V gene. The CDR3 covers 16 residues. CDR3 loop: CASRQAGGRQNNEQFF. The CDR3 nucleotides read TGTGCCAGCAGGCAAGCGGGGGGTCGCCAAAACAATGAGCAGTTCTTC. The full variable domain, its missing parts supplied by reference TRBV11-2 and TRBJ2-1, is EAGVAQSPRYKIIEKRQSVAFWCNPISGHATLYWYQQILGQGPKLLIQFQNNGVVDDSQLPKDRFSAERLKGVDSTLKIQPAKLEDSAVYLCASRQAGGRQNNEQFFGPGTRLTVL.

This clonotype has ten or more counts. This chain joins TRBV11-2 and TRBJ2-2, with 7 bases lining up with TRBD2. The CDR3 is 15 residues long. Germline trimming cut 4 bases from V and 0 bases from J; bases unmatched to any gene: 2. In germline, CDR1 is SGHAT, CDR2 FQNNGV. CDR3 DNA: TGTGCCAGCAGCTCGAGCGGGGCGAACACCGGGGAGCTGTTTTTT. This translates into CASSSSGANTGELFF.

This clonotype was counted at least ten times. This sequence joins TRBV25-1 and TRBJ1-2; no firm D call. CDR3 length: 13 amino acids. The germline gives CDR1 MGHDK, CDR2 SYGVNS. The germline V and J ends were trimmed by 0 bases and 2 bases, with 4 bases remaining between them. The CDR3 loop reads CASSEYQNYGYTF. The DNA of the CDR3 is TGTGCCAGCAGTGAATACCAGAACTATGGCTACACCTTC.